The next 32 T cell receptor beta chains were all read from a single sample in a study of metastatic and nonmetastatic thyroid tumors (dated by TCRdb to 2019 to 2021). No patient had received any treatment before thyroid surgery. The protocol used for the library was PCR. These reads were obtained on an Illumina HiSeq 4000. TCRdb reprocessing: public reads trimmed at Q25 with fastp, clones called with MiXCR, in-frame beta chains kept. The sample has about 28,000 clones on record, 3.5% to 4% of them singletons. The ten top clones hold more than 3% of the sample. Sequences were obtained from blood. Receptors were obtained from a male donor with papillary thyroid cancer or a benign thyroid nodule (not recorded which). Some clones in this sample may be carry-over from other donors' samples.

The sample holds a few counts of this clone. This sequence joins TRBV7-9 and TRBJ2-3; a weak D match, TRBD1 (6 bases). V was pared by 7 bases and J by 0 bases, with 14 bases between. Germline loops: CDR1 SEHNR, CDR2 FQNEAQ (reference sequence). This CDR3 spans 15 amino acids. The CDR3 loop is CASNPRTASTDTQYF. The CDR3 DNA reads TGTGCCAGCAACCCGCGGACAGCCAGCACAGATACGCAGTATTTT.

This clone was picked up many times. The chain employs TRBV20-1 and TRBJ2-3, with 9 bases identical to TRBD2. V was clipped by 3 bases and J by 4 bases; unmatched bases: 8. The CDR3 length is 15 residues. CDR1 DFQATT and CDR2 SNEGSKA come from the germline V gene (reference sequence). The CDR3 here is CSASTAGGPSDTQYF. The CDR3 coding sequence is TGCAGTGCTAGCACGGCGGGAGGGCCATCAGATACGCAGTATTTT.

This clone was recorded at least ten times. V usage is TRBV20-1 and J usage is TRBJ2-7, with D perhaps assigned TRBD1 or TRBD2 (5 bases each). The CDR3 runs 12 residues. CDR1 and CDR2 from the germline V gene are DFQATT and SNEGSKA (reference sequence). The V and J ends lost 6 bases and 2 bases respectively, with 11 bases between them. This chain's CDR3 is CSARDLTYEQYF. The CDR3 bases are TGCAGTGCCCGGGACCTCACCTACGAGCAGTACTTC.

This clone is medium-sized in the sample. CDR3 sequence (DNA): TGTGCCAGCAGTCACAGGGACGGGGAGCTGTTTTTT. This encodes CASSHRDGELFF. This chain joins TRBV6-1 and TRBJ2-2; a weak D match, TRBD1 (6 bases). Trimming shortened V by 5 bases and J by 7 bases, and 8 bases separated the two germline ends. The CDR3 covers 12 residues. The V gene's germline CDR1 is MNHNS and CDR2 SASEGT.

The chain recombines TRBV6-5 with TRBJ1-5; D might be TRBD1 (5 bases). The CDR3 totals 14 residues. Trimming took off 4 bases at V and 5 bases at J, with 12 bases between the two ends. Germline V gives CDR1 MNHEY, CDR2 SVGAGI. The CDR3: CASSCDSGDQPQHF. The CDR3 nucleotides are TGTGCCAGCAGTTGTGACAGTGGAGATCAGCCCCAGCATTTT.

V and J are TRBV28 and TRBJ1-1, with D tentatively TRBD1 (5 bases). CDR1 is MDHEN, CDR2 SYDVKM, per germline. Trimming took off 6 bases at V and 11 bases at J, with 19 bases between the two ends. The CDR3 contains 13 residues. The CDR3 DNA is TGTGCCAGCAGGAAGCAGGGCCCAGTACCGGCTTTCTTT. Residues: CASRKQGPVPAFF.

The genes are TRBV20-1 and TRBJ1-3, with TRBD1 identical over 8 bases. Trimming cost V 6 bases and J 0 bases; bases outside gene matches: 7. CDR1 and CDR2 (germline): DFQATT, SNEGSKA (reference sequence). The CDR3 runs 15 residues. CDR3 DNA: TGCAGTGCCCGGGACAGGTCTCTCTCTGGAAACACCATATATTTT. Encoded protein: CSARDRSLSGNTIYF.

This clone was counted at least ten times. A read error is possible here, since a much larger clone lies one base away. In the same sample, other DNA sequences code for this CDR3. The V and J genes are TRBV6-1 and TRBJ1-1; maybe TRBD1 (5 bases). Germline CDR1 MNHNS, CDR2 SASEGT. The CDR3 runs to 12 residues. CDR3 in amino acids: CASTSGRTEAFF. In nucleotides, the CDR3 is TGCGCCAGCACTTCAGGGCGGACTGAAGCTTTCTTT.

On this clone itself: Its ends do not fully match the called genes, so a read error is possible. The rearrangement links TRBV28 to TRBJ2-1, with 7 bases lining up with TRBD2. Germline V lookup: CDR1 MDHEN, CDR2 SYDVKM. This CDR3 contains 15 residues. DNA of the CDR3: TGTGCCAGCAGTGAGACGACTAGCTCCTACAATAAGCAGTTCTTC. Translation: CASSETTSSYNKQFF.

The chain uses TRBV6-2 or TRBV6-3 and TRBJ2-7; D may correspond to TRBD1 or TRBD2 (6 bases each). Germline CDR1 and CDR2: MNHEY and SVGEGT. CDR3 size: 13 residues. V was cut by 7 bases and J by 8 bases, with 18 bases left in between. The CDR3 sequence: CASTQLGGGQQYV. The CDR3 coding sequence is TGTGCCAGCACTCAATTAGGGGGAGGACAGCAGTACGTC.

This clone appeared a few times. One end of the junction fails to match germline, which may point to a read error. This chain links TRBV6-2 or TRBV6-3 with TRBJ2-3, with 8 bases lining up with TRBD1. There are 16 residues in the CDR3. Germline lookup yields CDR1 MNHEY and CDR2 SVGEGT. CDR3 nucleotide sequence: TGTACCAGCAGGTCCTTCCGGACAGGGAGCCCAGATACGCAGTATTTT. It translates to CTSRSFRTGSPDTQYF.

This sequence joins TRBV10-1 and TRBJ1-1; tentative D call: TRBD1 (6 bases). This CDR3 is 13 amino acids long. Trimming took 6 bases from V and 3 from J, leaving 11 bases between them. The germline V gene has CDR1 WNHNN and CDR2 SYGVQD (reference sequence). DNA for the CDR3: TGCGCCAGCAGGAACAGGGAGCACACTGAAGCTTTCTTT. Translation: CASRNREHTEAFF.

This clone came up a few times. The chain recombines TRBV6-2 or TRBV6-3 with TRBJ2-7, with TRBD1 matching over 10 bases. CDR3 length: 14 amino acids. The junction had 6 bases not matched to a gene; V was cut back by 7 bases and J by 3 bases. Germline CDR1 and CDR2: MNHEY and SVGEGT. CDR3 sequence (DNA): TGTGCCAGCAATCGGGACAGGGGAAGCTACGAGCAGTACTTC. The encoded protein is CASNRDRGSYEQYF.

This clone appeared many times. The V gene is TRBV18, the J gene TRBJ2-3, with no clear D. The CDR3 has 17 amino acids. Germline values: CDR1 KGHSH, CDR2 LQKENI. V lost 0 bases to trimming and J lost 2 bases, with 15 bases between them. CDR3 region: CASSPPVDFYFTDTQYF. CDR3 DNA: TGTGCCAGCTCACCACCGGTGGATTTTTATTTCACAGATACGCAGTATTTT.

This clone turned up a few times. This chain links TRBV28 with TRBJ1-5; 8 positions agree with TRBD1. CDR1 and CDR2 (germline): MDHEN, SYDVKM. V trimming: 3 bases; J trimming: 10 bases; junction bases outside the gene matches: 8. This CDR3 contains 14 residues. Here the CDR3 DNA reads TGTGCCAGCAGTTTTGGCGGGCAGGGGGCTCCCCAGCATTTT. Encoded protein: CASSFGGQGAPQHF.

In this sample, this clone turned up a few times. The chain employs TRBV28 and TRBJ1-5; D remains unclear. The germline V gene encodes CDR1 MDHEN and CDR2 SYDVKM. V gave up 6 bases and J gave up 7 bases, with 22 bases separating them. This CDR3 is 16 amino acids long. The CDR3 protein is CASSLPHGSMRQPQHF. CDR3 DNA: TGTGCCAGCAGCCTGCCCCATGGGAGTATGAGGCAGCCCCAGCATTTT.

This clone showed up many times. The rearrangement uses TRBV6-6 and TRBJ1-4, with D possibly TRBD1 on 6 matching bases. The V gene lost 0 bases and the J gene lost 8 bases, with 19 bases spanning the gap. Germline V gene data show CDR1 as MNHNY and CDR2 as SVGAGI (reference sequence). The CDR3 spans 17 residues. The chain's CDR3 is CASSYSGLPGQGEKLFF. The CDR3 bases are TGTGCCAGCAGTTACTCGGGGCTCCCGGGACAAGGGGAAAAACTGTTTTTT.

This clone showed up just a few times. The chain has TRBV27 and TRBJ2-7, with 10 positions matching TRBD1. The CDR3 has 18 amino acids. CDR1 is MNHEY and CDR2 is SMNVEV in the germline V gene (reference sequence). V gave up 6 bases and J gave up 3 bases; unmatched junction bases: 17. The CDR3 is CASSLRGGPGQGHYEQYF. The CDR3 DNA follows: TGTGCCAGCAGCCTCCGGGGGGGCCCGGGACAGGGGCACTACGAGCAGTACTTC.

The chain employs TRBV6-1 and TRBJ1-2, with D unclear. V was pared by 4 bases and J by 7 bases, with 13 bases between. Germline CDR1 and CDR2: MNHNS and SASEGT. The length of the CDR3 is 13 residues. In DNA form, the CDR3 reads TGTGCCAGCAGTGGCGGGATTAGTTCTGGCTACACCTTC. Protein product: CASSGGISSGYTF.

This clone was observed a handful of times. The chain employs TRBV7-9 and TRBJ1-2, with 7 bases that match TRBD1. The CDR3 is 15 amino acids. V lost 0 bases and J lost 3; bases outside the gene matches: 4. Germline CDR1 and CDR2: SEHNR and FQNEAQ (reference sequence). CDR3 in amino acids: CASSLAQGEHYGYTF. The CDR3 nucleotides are TGTGCCAGCAGCTTAGCGCAGGGGGAGCACTATGGCTACACCTTC.

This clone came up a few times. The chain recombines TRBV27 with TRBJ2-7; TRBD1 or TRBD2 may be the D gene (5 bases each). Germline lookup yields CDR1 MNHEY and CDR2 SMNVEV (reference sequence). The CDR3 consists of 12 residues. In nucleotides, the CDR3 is TGTGCTACCTGGGGACCCTCCTACGAGCAGTACTTC. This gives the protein CATWGPSYEQYF.

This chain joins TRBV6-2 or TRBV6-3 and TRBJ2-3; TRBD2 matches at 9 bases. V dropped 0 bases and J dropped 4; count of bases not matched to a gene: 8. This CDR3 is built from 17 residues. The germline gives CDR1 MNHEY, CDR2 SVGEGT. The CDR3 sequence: CASSYSILAGDPDTQYF. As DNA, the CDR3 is TGTGCCAGCAGTTACTCGATCTTAGCGGGAGACCCAGATACGCAGTATTTT.

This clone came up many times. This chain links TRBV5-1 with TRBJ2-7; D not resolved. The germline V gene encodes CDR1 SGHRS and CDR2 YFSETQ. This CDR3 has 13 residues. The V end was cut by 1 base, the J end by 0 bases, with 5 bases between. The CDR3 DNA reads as TGCGCCAGCAGCTTGACGAGCTCCTACGAGCAGTACTTC. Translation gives CASSLTSSYEQYF.

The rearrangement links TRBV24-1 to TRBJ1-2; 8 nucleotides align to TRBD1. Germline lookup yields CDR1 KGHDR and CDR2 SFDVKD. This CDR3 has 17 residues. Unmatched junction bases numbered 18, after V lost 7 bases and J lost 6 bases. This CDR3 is CATRRPDREERKNGYTF. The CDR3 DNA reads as TGTGCCACCAGGCGGCCGGACAGGGAAGAGCGGAAGAATGGCTACACCTTC.

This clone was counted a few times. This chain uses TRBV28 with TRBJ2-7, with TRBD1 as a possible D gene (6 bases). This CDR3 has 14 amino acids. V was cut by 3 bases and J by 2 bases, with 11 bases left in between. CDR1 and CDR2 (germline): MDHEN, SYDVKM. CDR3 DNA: TGTGCCAGCAGTTTTGTGGGGGCAACCTACGAGCAGTACTTC. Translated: CASSFVGATYEQYF.

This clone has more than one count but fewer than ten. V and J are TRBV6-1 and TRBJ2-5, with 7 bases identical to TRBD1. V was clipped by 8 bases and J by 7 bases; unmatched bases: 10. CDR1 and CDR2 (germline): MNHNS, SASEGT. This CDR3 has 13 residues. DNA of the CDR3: TGTGCCAGCGGAACAGGGGATCAGGGGACCCAGTACTTC. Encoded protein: CASGTGDQGTQYF.

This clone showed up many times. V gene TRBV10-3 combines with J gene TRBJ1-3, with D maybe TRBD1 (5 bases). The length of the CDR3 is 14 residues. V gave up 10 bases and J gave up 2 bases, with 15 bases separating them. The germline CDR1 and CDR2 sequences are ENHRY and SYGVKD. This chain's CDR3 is CATFSPRAGNTIYF. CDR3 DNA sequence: TGTGCCACCTTCTCCCCCAGGGCTGGAAACACCATATATTTT.

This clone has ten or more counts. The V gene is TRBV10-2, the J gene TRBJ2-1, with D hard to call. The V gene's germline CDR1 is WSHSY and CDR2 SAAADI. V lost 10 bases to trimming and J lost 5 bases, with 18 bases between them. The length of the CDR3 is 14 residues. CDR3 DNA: TGCGCCATCACTGACACACTCCTCGACAATGAGCAGTTCTTC. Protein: CAITDTLLDNEQFF.

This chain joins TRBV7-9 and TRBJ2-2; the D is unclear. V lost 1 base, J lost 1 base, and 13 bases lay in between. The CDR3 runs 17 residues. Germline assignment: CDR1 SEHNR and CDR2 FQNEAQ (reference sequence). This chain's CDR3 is CASSLDGWPGNTGELFF. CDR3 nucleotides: TGTGCCAGCAGCTTAGATGGCTGGCCAGGGAACACCGGGGAGCTGTTTTTT.

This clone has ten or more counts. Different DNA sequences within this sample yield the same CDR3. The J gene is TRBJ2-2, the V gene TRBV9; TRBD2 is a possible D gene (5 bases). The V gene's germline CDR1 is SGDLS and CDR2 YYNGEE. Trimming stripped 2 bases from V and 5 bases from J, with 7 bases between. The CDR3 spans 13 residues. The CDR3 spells CASSVGGTGELFF. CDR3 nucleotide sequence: TGTGCCAGCAGCGTTGGCGGGACCGGGGAGCTGTTTTTT.

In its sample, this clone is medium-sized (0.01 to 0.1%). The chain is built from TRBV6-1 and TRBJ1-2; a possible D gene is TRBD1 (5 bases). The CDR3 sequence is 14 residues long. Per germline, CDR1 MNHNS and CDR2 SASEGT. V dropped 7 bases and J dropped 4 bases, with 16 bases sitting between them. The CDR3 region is CASTEGEGGYGYTF. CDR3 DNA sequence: TGTGCCAGCACCGAAGGGGAGGGAGGCTATGGCTACACCTTC.

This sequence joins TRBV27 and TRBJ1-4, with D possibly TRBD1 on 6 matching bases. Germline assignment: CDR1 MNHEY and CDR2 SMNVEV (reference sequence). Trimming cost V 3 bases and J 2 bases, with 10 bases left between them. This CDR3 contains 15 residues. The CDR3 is CASSFNRATNEKLFF. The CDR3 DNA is TGTGCCAGCAGTTTCAACAGGGCGACTAATGAAAAACTGTTTTTT. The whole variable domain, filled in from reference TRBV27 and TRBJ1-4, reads EAQVTQNPRYLITVTGKKLTVTCSQNMNHEYMSWYRQDPGLGLRQIYYSMNVEVTDKGDVPEGYKVSRKEKRNFPLILESPSPNQTSLYFCASSFNRATNEKLFFGSGTQLSVL.